This T cell receptor (beta chain) was recorded in a study of naive and memory T cell subsets. An oligonucleotide containing a UMI was ligated to the 3' end of TCR cDNA. Ligated cDNA underwent four rounds of PCR with nested alpha and beta constant region primers and SP2. Each CDR3 protein gets one entry after TCRdb re-called the 5' RACE reads with MiXCR. The data contain tens of thousands of distinct CDR3 sequences, roughly 7.5% of them singletons. The germline CDR1 and CDR2 sequences are SGHTA and FQGNSA. CDR3 length: 15 amino acids. V shed 5 bases and J 3 bases; nucleotides not matched to a gene: 5. The sequence came from a female donor in good health. V gene TRBV7-2 combines with J gene TRBJ2-3, with 10 bases matching TRBD1. The CDR3 coding sequence is TGTGCCAGCAGCCACCGGGACAGGGGAACAGATACGCAGTATTTT. It yields the protein CASSHRDRGTDTQYF.